This TCR beta chain is from a study of cytomegalovirus exposure and HLA in healthy donors. The PCR contained 60 Vbeta and 13 Jbeta primers. Method: immunoSEQ multiplex PCR; TCRdb's copy keeps in-frame clones and lacks some. The repertoire consists of around 92,000 clones, with 65% to 85% occurring once and the leading ten covering roughly 1.1%. The CDR3 has 13 residues. The V end was cut by 5 bases, the J end by 4 bases, with 11 bases between. Germline V lookup: CDR1 MNHNY, CDR2 SVGAGI (reference sequence). This clone was seen only a few times. V and J are TRBV6-6 and TRBJ2-5; no firm D call. This clonotype was obtained from a girl aged 2 to 9 in good health and CMV-seropositive. Sequencing was done on a sample of PBMCs. The chain's CDR3 is CASSQVLRETQYF. The DNA of the CDR3 is TGTGCCAGCAGTCAGGTTCTTCGAGAGACCCAGTACTTC.